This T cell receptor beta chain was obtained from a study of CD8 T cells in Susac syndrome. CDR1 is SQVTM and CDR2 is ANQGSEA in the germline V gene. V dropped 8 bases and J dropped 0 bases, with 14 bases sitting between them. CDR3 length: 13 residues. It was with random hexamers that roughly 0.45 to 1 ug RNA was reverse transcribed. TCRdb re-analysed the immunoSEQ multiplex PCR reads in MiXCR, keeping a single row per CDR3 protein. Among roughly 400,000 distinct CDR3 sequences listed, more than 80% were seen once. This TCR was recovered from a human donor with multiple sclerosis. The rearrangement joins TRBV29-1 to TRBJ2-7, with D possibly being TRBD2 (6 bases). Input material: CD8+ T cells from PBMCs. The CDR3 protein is CSTVGGDSYEQYF. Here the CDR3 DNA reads TGCAGCACTGTCGGGGGAGACTCCTACGAGCAGTACTTC.